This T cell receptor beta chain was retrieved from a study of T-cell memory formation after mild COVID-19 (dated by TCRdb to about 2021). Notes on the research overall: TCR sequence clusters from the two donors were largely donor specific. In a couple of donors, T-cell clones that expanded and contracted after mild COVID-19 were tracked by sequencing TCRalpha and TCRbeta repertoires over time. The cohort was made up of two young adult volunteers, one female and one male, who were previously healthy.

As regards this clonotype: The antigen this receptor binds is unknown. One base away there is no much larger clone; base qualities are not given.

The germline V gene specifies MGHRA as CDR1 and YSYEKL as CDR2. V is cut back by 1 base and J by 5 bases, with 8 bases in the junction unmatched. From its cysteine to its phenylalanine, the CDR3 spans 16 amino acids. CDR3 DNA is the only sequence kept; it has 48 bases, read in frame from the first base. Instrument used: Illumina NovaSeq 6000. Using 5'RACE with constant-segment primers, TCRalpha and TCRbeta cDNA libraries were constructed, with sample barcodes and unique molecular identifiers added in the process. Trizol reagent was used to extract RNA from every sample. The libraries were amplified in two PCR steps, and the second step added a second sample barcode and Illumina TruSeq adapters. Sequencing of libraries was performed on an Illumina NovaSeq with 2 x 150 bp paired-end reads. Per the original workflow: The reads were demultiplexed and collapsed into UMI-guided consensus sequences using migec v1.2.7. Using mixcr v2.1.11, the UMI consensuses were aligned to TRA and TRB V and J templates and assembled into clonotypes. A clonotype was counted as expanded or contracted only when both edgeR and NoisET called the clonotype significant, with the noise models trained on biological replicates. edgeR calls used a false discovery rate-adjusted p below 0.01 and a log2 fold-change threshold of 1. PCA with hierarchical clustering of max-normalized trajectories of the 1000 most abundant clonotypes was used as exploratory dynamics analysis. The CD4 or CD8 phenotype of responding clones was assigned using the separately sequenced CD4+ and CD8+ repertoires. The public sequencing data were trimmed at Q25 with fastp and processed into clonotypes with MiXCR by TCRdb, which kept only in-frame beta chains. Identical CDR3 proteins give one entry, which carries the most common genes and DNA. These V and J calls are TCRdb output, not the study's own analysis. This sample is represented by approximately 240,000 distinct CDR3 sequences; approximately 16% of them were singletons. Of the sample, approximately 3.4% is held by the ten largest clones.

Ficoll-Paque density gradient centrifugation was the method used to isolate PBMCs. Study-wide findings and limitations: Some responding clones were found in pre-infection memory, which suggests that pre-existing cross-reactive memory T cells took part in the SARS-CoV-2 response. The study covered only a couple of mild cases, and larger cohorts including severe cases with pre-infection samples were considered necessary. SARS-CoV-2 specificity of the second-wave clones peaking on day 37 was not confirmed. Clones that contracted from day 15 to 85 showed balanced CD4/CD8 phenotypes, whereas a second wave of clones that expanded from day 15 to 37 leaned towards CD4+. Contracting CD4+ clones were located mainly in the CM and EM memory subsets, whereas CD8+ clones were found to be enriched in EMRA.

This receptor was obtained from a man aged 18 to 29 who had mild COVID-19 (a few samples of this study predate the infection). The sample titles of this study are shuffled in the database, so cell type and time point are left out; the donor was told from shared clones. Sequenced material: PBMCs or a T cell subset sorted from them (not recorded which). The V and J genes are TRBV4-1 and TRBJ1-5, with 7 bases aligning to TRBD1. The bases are TGCGCCAGCAGCCAAGGGTTAAACAGGGGTGATCAGCCCCAGCATTTT. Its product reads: CASSQGLNRGDQPQHF.